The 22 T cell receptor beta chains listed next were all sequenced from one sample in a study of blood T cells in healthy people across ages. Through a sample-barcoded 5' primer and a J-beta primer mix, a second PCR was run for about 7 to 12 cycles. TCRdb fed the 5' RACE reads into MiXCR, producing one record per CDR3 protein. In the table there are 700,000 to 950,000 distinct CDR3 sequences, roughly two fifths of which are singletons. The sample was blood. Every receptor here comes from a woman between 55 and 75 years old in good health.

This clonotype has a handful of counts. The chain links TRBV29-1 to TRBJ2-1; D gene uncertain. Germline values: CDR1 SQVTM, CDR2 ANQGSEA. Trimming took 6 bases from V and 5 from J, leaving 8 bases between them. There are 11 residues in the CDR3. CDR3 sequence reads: CSVRFNNEQFF. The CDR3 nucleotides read TGCAGCGTCCGCTTCAACAATGAGCAGTTCTTC.

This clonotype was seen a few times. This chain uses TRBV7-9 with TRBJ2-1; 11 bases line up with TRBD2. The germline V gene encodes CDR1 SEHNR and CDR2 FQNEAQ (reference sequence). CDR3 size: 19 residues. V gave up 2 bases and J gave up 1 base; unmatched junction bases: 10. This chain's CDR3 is CASSLLAGLAGGSYNEQFF. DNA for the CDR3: TGTGCCAGCAGCTTACTGGCGGGGCTAGCGGGGGGTTCCTACAATGAGCAGTTCTTC.

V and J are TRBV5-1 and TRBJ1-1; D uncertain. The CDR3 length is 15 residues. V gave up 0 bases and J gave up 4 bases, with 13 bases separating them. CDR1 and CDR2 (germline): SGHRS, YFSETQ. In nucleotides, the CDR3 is TGCGCCAGCAGCTTGGAGGCGGGCTGGACCACTGAAGCTTTCTTT. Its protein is CASSLEAGWTTEAFF.

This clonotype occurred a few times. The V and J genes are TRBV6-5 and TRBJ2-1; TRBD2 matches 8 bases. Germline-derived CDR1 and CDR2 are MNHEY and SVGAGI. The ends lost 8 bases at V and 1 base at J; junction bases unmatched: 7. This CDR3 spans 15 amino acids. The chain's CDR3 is CASLPGGASYNEQFF. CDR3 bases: TGTGCCAGCCTACCCGGGGGGGCGTCCTACAATGAGCAGTTCTTC.

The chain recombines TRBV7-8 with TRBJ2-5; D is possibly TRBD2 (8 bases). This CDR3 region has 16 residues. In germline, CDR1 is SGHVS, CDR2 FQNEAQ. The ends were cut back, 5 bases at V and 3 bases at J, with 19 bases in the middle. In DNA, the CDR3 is TGTGCCAGCAGCGAGACTAGCGAGGGGGCCGAAGAGACCCAGTACTTC. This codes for CASSETSEGAEETQYF.

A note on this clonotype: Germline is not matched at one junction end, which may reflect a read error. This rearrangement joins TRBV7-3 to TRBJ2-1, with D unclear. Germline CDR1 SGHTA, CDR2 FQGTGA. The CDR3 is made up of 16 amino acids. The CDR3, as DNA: TGTGCCAGCAGCTTAAGGTTACAGTCCCCCTACAGTGAGCAGTTCTTC. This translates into CASSLRLQSPYSEQFF.

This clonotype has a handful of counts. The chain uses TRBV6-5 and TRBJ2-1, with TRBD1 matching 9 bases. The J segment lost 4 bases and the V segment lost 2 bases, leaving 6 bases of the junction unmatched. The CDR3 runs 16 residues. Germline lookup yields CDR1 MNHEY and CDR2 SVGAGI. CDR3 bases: TGTGCCAGCAGTTACATGGACAGGGGCGAGTACAATGAGCAGTTCTTC. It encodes CASSYMDRGEYNEQFF.

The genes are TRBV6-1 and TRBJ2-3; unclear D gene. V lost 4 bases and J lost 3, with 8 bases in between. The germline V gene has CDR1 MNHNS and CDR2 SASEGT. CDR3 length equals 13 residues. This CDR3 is CASSGPVTDTQYF. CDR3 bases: TGTGCCAGCAGTGGTCCCGTTACAGATACGCAGTATTTT.

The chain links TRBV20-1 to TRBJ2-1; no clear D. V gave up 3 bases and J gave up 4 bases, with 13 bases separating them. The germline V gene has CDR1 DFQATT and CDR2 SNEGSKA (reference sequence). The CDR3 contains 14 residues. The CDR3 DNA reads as TGCAGTGCTAGGGGCCTTTTGGAGTACAATGAGCAGTTCTTC. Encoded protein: CSARGLLEYNEQFF.

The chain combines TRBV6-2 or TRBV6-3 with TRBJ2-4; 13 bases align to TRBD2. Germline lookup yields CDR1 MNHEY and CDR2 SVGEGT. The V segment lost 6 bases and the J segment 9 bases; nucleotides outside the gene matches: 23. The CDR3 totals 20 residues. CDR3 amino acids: CASSSDRGQTSGRLRGIQYF. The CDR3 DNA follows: TGTGCCAGCAGCTCGGACAGGGGGCAGACTAGCGGGAGGTTAAGAGGCATTCAGTACTTC.

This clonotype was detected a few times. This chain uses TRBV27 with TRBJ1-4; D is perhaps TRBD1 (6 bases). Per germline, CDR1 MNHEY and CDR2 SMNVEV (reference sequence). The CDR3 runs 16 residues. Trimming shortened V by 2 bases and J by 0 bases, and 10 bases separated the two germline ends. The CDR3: CASSLEGTTTNEKLFF. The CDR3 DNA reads TGTGCCAGCAGTTTAGAAGGGACAACAACTAATGAAAAACTGTTTTTT. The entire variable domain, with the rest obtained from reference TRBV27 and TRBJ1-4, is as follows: EAQVTQNPRYLITVTGKKLTVTCSQNMNHEYMSWYRQDPGLGLRQIYYSMNVEVTDKGDVPEGYKVSRKEKRNFPLILESPSPNQTSLYFCASSLEGTTTNEKLFFGSGTQLSVL.

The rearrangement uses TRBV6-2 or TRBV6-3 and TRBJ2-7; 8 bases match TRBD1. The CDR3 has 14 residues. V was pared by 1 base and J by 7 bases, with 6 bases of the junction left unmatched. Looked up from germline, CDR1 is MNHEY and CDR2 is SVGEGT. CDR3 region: CASSYWTGSDEQYF. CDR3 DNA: TGTGCCAGCAGTTACTGGACAGGGTCCGATGAGCAGTACTTC.

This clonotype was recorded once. CDR3 protein: CASSYRQGYNSPLHF. The CDR3 DNA reads as TGTGCCAGCAGTTACCGTCAGGGTTATAATTCACCCCTCCACTTT. The V gene is TRBV6-2 or TRBV6-3, the J gene TRBJ1-6; a possible D gene is TRBD1 (5 bases). Trimming stripped 2 bases from V and 4 bases from J, with 9 bases between. Looked up from germline, CDR1 is MNHEY and CDR2 is SVGEGT. The CDR3 spans 15 residues.

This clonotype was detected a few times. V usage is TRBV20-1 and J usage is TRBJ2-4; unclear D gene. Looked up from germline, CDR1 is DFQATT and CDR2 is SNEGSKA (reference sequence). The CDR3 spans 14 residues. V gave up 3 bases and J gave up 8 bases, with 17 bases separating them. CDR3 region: CSARFKGGRDIQYF. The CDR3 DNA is TGCAGTGCTAGGTTTAAAGGTGGCCGGGACATTCAGTACTTC.

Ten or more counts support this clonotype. The CDR3 sequence is CSVAMGSTDTQYF. The CDR3, as DNA: TGCAGCGTTGCAATGGGGAGCACAGATACGCAGTATTTT. This chain joins TRBV29-1 and TRBJ2-3; D not certain. This CDR3 comprises 13 residues. Trimming took off 4 bases at V and 0 bases at J, with 8 bases between the two ends. In germline, CDR1 is SQVTM, CDR2 ANQGSEA.

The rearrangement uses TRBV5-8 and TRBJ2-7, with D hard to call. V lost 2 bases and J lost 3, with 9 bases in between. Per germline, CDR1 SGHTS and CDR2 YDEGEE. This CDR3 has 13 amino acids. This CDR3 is CASSFWQSYEQYF. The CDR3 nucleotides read TGTGCCAGCAGCTTCTGGCAGAGCTACGAGCAGTACTTC. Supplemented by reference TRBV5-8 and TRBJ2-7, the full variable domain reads EAGVTQSPTHLIKTRGQQATLRCSPISGHTSVYWYQQALGLGLQFLLWYDEGEERNRGNFPPRFSGRQFPNYSSELNVNALELEDSALYLCASSFWQSYEQYFGPGTRLTVT.

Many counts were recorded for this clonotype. The CDR3 is CASSVAGQETQYF. In nucleotides, the CDR3 is TGTGCCAGCAGCGTAGCAGGTCAAGAGACCCAGTACTTC. The V gene is TRBV9, the J gene TRBJ2-5; no firm D call. The CDR3 contains 13 residues. Germline V CDR1 and CDR2: SGDLS, YYNGEE. V lost 0 bases, J lost 2 bases, and 5 bases lay in between.

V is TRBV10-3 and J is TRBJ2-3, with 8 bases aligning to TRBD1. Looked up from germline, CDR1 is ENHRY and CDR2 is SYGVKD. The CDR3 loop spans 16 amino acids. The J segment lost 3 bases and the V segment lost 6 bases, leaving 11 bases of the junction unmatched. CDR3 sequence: CAISFGQGGGTDTQYF. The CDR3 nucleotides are TGTGCCATCAGCTTCGGACAGGGCGGCGGAACAGATACGCAGTATTTT.

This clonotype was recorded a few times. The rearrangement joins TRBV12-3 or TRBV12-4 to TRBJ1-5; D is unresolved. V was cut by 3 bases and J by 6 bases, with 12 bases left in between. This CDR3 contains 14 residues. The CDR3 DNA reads TGTGCCAGCAGTTTGGCCTCAAGGAGTCAGCCCCAGCATTTT. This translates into CASSLASRSQPQHF.

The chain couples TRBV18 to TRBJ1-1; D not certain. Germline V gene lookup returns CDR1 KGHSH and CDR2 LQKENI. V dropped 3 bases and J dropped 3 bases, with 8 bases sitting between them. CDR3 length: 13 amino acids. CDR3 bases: TGTGCCAGCTCACCGGGAGAGGACACTGAAGCTTTCTTT. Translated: CASSPGEDTEAFF.

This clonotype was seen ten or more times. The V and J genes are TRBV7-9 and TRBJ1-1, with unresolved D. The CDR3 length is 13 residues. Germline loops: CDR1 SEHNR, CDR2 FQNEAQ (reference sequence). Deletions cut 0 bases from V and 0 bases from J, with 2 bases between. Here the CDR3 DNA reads TGTGCCAGCAGCTTAGCACTGAACACTGAAGCTTTCTTT. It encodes CASSLALNTEAFF.

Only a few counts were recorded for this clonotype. The CDR3 sequence: CASSRQGIGEQYF. CDR3 bases: TGTGCCAGCAGCCGACAGGGTATCGGCGAGCAGTACTTC. This chain joins TRBV14 and TRBJ2-5; 7 bases align to TRBD1. TRBJ2-7 explains the end of the DNA better; the J call may be wrong. Germline values: CDR1 SGHDN, CDR2 FVKESK. This CDR3 comprises 13 residues.